This TCR beta chain comes out of a study of blood T cell repertoires in COVID-19. Study context: Acute-phase and convalescent COVID-19 samples originated in the United States, Italy and Spain. The analysed material was cDNA or gDNA that came from T cells, B-cell-depleted T cells, or PBMCs.

This CDR3 has 17 residues. Germline lookup yields CDR1 SNHLY and CDR2 FYNNEI. Deletions cut 4 bases from V and 4 bases from J, with 19 bases between. Per the authors' pipeline: Scientists estimated how many nucleated cells there were by amplifying reference gene primers. The repertoire was sequenced with immunoSEQ multiplex PCR; TCRdb's copy has only in-frame clones and lacks some. V, J and clone size reflect that table, while D and trimming were determined from the DNA. The sample includes around 140,000 clones, around four fifths seen only once; the top ten take about 5.1%. The chain is built from TRBV2 and TRBJ1-4, with a possible D match to TRBD1 (6 bases). The receptor's source is a human donor in a cohort sampled during active COVID-19. Sequenced: peripheral blood. CDR3 amino acids: CASSGGQFSGVNEKLFF. CDR3 nucleotides: TGTGCCAGCAGTGGGGGACAATTTTCCGGGGTTAATGAAAAACTGTTTTTT.